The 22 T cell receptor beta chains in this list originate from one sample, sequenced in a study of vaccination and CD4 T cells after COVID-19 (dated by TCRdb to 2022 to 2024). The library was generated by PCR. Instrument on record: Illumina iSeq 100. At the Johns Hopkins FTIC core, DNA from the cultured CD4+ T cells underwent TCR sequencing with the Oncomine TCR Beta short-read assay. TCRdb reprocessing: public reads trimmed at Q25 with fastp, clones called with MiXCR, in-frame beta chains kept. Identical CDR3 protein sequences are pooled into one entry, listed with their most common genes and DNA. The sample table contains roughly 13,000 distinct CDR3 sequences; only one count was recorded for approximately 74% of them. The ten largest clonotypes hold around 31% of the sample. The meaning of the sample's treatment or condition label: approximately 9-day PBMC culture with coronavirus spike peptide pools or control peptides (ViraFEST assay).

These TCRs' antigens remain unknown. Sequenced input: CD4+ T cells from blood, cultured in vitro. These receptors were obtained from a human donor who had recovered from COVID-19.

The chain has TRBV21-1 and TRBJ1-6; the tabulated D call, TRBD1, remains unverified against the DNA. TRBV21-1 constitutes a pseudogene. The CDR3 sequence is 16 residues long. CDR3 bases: TGTGCCAGCAGCAGAGCAGGGGGCGGGAATGATTCACCCCTCCACTTT. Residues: CASSRAGGGNDSPLHF.

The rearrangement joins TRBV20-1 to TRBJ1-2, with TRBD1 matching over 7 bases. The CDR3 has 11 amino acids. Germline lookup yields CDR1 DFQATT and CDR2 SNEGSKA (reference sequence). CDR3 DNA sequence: TGCAGCCTAGGGACAGACTATGGCTACACCTTC. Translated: CSLGTDYGYTF.

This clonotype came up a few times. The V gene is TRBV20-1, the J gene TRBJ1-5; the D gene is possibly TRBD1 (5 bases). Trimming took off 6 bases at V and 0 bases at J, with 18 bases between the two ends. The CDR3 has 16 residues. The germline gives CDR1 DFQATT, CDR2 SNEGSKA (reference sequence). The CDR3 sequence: CSAPIRELNSNQPQHF. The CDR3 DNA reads TGCAGTGCCCCGATCAGGGAATTAAATAGCAATCAGCCCCAGCATTTT.

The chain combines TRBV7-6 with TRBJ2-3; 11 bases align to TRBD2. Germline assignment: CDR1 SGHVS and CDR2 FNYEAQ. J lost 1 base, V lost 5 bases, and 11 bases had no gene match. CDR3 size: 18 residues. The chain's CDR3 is CASSPHPGTSGRTDTQYF. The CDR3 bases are TGTGCCAGCAGCCCGCACCCCGGGACTAGCGGACGCACAGATACGCAGTATTTT.

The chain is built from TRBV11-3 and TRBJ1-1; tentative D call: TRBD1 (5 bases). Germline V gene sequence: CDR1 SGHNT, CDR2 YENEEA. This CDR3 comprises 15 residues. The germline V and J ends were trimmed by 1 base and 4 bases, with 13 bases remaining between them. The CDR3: CASSLGLGRATEAFF. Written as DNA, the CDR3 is TGTGCCAGCAGCTTAGGATTGGGCAGGGCCACTGAAGCTTTCTTT.

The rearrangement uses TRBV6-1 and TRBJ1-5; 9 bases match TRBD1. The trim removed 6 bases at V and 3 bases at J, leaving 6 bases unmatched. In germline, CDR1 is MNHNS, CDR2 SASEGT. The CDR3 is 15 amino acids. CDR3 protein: CASSHGTGLNQPQHF. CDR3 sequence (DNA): TGTGCCAGCAGCCACGGGACAGGGCTCAATCAGCCCCAGCATTTT.

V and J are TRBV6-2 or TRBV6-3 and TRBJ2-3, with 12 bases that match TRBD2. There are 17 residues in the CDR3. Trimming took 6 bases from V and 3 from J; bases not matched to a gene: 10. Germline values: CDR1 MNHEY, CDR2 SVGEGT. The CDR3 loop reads CASSRAPTSGGTDTQYF. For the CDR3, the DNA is TGTGCCAGCAGCCGCGCCCCGACTAGCGGGGGTACAGATACGCAGTATTTT.

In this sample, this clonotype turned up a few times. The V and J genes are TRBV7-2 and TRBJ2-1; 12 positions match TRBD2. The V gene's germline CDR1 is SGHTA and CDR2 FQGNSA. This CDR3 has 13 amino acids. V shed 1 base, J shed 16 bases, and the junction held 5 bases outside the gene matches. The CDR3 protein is CASSLGTSGTSFF. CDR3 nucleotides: TGTGCCAGCAGCTTAGGGACTAGCGGGACTAGTTTCTTC.

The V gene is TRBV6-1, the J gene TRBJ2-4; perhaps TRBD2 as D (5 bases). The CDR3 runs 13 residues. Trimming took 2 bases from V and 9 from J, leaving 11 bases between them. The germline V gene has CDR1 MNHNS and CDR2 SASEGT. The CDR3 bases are TGTGCCAGCAGTGAACTTCCTCGGGGCATTCAGTACTTC. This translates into CASSELPRGIQYF.

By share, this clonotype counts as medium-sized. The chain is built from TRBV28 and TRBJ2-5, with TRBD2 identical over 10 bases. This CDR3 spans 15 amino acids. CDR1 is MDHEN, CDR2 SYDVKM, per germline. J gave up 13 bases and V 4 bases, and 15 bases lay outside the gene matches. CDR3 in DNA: TGTGCCAGCAGTTCGGGAGGGAGCGGGAGGGCCGGTGGGTACTTC. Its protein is CASSSGGSGRAGGYF.

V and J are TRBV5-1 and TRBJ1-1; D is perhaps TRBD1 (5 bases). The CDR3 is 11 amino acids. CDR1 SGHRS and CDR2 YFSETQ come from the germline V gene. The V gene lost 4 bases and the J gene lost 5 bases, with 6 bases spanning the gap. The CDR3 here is CASSGGTEAFF. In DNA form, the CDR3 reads TGCGCCAGCAGCGGGGGGACTGAAGCTTTCTTT.

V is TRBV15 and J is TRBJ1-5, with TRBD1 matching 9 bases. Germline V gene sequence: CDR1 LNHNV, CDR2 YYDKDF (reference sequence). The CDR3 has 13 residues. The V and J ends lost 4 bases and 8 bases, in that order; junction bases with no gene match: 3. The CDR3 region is CATSMDRGEPQHF. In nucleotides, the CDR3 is TGTGCCACCAGCATGGACAGGGGAGAGCCCCAGCATTTT.

CDR3 sequence (DNA): TGTGCCAGCAGCCCAACTAGCGGGGGGGCATTTGACAATGAGCAGTTCTTC. It translates to CASSPTSGGAFDNEQFF. The V call is TRBV12-3 or TRBV12-4, the J call TRBJ2-1, with 13 bases matching TRBD2. The CDR3 extends over 17 amino acids. V shed 6 bases and J 5 bases; nucleotides not matched to a gene: 10.

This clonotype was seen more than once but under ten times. The CDR3 loop reads CASSFNYGYTF. The CDR3 DNA follows: TGTGCCAGCAGTTTTAACTATGGCTACACCTTC. The chain couples TRBV12-3 or TRBV12-4 to TRBJ1-2; D is unresolved. The CDR3 totals 11 residues. The ends were cut back, 3 bases at V and 1 base at J, with 0 bases in the middle.

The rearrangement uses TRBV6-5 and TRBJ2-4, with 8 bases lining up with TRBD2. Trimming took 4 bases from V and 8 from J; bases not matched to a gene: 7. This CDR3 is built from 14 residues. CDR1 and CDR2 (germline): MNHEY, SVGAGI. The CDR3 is CASSSPGRADIQYF. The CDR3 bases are TGTGCCAGCAGTTCCCCCGGGAGGGCAGACATTCAGTACTTC.

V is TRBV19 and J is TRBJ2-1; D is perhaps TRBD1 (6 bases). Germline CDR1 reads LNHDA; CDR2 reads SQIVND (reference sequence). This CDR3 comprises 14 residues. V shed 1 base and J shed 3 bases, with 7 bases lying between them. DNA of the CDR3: TGTGCCAGTAGTATAGGGACAGTCTACAATGAGCAGTTCTTC. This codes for CASSIGTVYNEQFF.

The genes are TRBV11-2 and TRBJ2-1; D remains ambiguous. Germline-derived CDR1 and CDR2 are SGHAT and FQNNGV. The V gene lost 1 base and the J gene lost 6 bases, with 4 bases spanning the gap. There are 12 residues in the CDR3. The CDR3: CASSLVGNEQFF. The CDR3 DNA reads TGTGCCAGCAGCTTAGTGGGCAATGAGCAGTTCTTC.

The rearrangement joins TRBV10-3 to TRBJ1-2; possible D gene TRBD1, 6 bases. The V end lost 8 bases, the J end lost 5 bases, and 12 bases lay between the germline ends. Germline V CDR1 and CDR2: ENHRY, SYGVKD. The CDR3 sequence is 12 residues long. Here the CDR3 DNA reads TGTGCCATCGAGGACAGTCTTTATGGCTACACCTTC. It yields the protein CAIEDSLYGYTF.

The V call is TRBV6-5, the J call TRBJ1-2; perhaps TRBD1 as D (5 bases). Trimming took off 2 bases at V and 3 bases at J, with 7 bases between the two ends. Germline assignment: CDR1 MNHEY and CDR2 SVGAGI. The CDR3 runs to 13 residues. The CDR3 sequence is CASSYLTDYGYTF. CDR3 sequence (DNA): TGTGCCAGCAGTTACCTGACAGACTATGGCTACACCTTC.

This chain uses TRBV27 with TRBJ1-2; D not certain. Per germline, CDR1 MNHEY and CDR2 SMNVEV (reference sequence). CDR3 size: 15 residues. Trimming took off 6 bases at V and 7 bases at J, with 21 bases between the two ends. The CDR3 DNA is TGTGCCAGCAGGCCCCCCGGGAACCTCTTTCGTGGCTACACCTTC. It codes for CASRPPGNLFRGYTF.

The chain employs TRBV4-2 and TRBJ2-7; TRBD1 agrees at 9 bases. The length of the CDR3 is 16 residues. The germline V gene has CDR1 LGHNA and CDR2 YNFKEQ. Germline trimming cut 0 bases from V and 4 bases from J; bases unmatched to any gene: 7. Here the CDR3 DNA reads TGTGCCAGCAGCCAAGATGGGGACAGGGCGCGATACGAGCAGTACTTC. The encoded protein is CASSQDGDRARYEQYF.

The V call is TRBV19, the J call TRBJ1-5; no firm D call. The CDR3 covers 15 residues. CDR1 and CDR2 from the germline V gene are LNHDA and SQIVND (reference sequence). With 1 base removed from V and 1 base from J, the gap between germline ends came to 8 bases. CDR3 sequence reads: CASSIVLVSNQPQHF. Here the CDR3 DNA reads TGTGCCAGTAGTATAGTGTTGGTGAGCAATCAGCCCCAGCATTTT.